The 6 T cell receptor beta chains reported below all come from one sample, sequenced in a study of T cell responses to AZD1222 COVID-19 vaccine. The assay was immunoSEQ multiplex PCR, and TCRdb's table has in-frame clones only and misses some. Of about 93,000 clones listed, 65% to 90% are singletons. The sequences come from peripheral blood, collected on day 0 of AZD1222 vaccination. The receptor source for this set is an adult in good health.

This clone was observed a single time. The chain links TRBV6-5 to TRBJ2-2; the D is unclear. The germline V gene has CDR1 MNHEY and CDR2 SVGAGI. V was pared by 6 bases and J by 6 bases, with 14 bases between. The CDR3 covers 14 residues. CDR3 DNA: TGTGCCAGCAGAGAGGTGACCCCCCCCGGGGAGCTGTTTTTT. Encoded protein: CASREVTPPGELFF.

The genes are TRBV18 and TRBJ2-5; unclear D gene. CDR3 length equals 15 residues. V was shortened by 2 bases and J by 1 base, with 11 bases between the two germline ends. Germline V gene sequence: CDR1 KGHSH, CDR2 LQKENI. CDR3 region: CASSPELGFQETQYF. In nucleotides, the CDR3 is TGTGCCAGCTCACCAGAGCTCGGATTCCAAGAGACCCAGTACTTC. The whole variable domain, remainder taken from reference TRBV18 and TRBJ2-5, is NAGVMQNPRHLVRRRGQEARLRCSPMKGHSHVYWYRQLPEEGLKFMVYLQKENIIDESGMPKERFSAEFPKEGPSILRIQQVVRGDSAAYFCASSPELGFQETQYFGPGTRLLVL.

This chain uses TRBV18 with TRBJ1-1, with 10 bases aligning to TRBD1. The CDR3 extends over 17 amino acids. The germline V gene encodes CDR1 KGHSH and CDR2 LQKENI. V trimming: 3 bases; J trimming: 0 bases; junction bases outside the gene matches: 7. The CDR3 is CASSPGQGNLMNTEAFF. As DNA, the CDR3 is TGTGCCAGCTCACCGGGACAGGGGAACCTAATGAACACTGAAGCTTTCTTT.

The chain combines TRBV9 with TRBJ1-2; 9 nucleotides agree with TRBD1. This CDR3 spans 12 amino acids. The J segment lost 10 bases and the V segment lost 3 bases, leaving 4 bases of the junction unmatched. CDR1 and CDR2 from the germline V gene are SGDLS and YYNGEE. The CDR3 reads CASSGDRVTYTF. The CDR3 nucleotides read TGTGCCAGCAGCGGGGACAGGGTGACCTACACCTTC.

The chain recombines TRBV5-4 with TRBJ2-1, with D perhaps matching TRBD1 or TRBD2 (5 bases each). The CDR3 spans 13 residues. Trimming took 3 bases from V and 9 from J, leaving 13 bases between them. CDR1 is SGHNT and CDR2 is YYREEE in the germline V gene (reference sequence). CDR3 nucleotides: TGTGCCAGCAGCTCCCCCGGGGCCGGTGAGCAGTTCTTC. Its protein product is CASSSPGAGEQFF.

The chain is built from TRBV5-1 and TRBJ2-3; unclear D gene. CDR3 length equals 12 residues. Deletions cut 7 bases from V and 5 bases from J, with 11 bases between. Germline V gene data show CDR1 as SGHRS and CDR2 as YFSETQ. This CDR3 reads CASGMGRDTQYF. In nucleotides, the CDR3 is TGCGCCAGCGGGATGGGTCGAGATACGCAGTATTTT. The full variable domain, rest sourced from reference TRBV5-1 and TRBJ2-3, is KAGVTQTPRYLIKTRGQQVTLSCSPISGHRSVSWYQQTPGQGLQFLFEYFSETQRNKGNFPGRFSGRQFSNSRSEMNVSTLELGDSALYLCASGMGRDTQYFGPGTRLTVL.